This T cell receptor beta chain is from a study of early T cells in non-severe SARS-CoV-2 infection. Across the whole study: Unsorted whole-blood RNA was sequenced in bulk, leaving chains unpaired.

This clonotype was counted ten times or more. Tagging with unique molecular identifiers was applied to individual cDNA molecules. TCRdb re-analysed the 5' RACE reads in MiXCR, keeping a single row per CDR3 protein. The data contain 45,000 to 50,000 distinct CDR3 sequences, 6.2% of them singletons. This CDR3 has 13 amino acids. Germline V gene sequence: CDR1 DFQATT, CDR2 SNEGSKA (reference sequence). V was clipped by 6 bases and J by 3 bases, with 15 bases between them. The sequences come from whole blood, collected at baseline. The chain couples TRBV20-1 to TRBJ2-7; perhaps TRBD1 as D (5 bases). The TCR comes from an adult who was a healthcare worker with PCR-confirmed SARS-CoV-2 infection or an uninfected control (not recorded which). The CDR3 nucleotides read TGCAGTGCCCGCGTGCAGGGAAACTACGAGCAGTACTTC. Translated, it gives CSARVQGNYEQYF.